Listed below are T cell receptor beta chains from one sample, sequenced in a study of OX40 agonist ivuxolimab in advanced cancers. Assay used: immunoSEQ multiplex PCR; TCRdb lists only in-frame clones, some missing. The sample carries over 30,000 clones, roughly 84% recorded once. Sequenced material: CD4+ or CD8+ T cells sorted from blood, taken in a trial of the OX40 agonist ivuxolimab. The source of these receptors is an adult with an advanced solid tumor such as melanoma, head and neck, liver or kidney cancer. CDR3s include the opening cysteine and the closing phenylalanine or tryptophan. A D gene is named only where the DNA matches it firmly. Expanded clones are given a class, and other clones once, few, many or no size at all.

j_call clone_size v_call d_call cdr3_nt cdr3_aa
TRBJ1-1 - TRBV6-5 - TGTGCCAGCGTGGGAGGGCTGAACACTGAAGCTTTCTTT CASVGGLNTEAFF
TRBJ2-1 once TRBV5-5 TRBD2 TGTGCCAGCAGCCTCCGACTAGCGGGAGGGGCCTATGAGCAGTTCTTC CASSLRLAGGAYEQFF
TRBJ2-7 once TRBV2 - TGTGCCAGCAGTGTACAGGGTTACGAGCAGTACTTC CASSVQGYEQYF
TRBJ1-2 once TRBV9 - TGTGCCAGCAGCTTCCGGTGGGAAGGTAATGGCTACACCTTC CASSFRWEGNGYTF
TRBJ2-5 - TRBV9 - TGTGCCAGCAGCGTAGCGCAGGGGTGGGAAGAGACCCAGTACTTC CASSVAQGWEETQYF
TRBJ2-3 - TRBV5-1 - TGCGCCAGCAGCCCATGGACTACAGATACGCAGTATTTT CASSPWTTDTQYF
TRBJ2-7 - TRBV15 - TGTGCCACCAGCAGAGATATCCTGACAGGCACCTACGAGCAGTACTTC CATSRDILTGTYEQYF
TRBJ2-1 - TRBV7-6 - TGTGCCAGCAGCTTAGGGGGTAGCGCCTACAATGAGCAGTTCTTC CASSLGGSAYNEQFF
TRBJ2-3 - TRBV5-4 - TGTGCCAGCAGCTTGGTTGTGGGACTCACAGATACGCAGTATTTT CASSLVVGLTDTQYF
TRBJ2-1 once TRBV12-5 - TGTGCTAGTTCCGCGTCCTACAATGAGCAGTTCTTC CASSASYNEQFF
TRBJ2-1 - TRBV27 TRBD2 TGTGCCAGCAGTCCCCGGGGTAGCGGGAGACTAGATGAGCAGTTCTTC CASSPRGSGRLDEQFF
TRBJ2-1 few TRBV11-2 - TGTGCCAGCAGCGAGGTTCGTGAGCAGTTCTTC CASSEVREQFF
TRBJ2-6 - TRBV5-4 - TGTGCCAGCAGCTTGGGATTTGTCCCTGGGGCCAACGTCCTGACTTTC CASSLGFVPGANVLTF
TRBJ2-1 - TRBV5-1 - TGCGCCAGCAGCTTGGAGGGGTCCGGGGAGCAGTTCTTC CASSLEGSGEQFF
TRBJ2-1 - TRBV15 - TGTGCCACCAGCAGACGGAGTGGGACACACAACTACAATGAGCAGTTCTTC CATSRRSGTHNYNEQFF
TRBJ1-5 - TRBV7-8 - TGTGCCAGCAGCTTCTCGGGCAATCAGCCCCAGCATTTT CASSFSGNQPQHF
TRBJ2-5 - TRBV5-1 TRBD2 TGCGCCAGCAGCTTTGGTAATAGCGGGGGGCGACAGGGGACCCAGTACTTC CASSFGNSGGRQGTQYF
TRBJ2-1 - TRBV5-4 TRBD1 TGTGCCAGCAGCTTGGCCGGGACAGGGCCTTACAATGAGCAGTTCTTC CASSLAGTGPYNEQFF
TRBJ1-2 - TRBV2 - TGTGCCAGCGGGGATACCAACTATGGCTACACCTTC CASGDTNYGYTF
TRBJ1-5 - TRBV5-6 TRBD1 TGTGCCAGCAGCTTGGGACAGGGGGGCTATAGCAATCAGCCCCAGCATTTT CASSLGQGGYSNQPQHF
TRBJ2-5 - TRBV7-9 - TGTGCCAGCAGCTTCTACAACCGGCAAGAGACCCAGTACTTC CASSFYNRQETQYF
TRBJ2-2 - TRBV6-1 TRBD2 TGTGCCAGCAGTGTAGCGGGGGGGTTGTCCGGGGAGCTGTTTTTT CASSVAGGLSGELFF
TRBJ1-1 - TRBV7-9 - TGTGCCAGCAGCCTGGGAGGGTGGAGAGCTTTCTTT CASSLGGWRAFF
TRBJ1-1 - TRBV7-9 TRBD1 TGTGCCAGCAGCTTAGGGACAGGGAGGGAGAAAGCTTTCTTT CASSLGTGREKAFF
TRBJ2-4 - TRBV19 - TGTGCCAGTAGCGGGCTGGGTTTTGGTCGGATAGCCAAAAACATTCAGTACTTC CASSGLGFGRIAKNIQYF
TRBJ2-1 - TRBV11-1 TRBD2 TGTGCCAGCAGCTTAGAAGGTCTAGCGGGAGGGTTTGAGCAGTTCTTC CASSLEGLAGGFEQFF